Below are 18 T cell receptor beta chains sequenced from a single sample in a study of type 1 regulatory T cells. Via MiXCR, TCRdb re-called the reads, giving one row per CDR3 protein. The sample holds approximately 72,000 distinct CDR3 sequences, 63% seen once. No antigens are known for them. What was sequenced was cultured T cells, either the whole culture or a sorted T cell fraction (not recorded which). The subset is: Tr1-enriched cell product generated in vitro against host alloantigens. The receptors derive from a human donor in good health.

The rearrangement uses TRBV27 and TRBJ1-2; TRBD1 matches at 8 bases. Trimming took 6 bases from V and 4 from J; bases not matched to a gene: 10. The germline V gene has CDR1 MNHEY and CDR2 SMNVEV (reference sequence). CDR3 length equals 15 residues. The CDR3 region has the DNA TGTGCCAGCAGAAGGTCAGGGGGCGTTATCTATGGCTACACCTTC. Its translation: CASRRSGGVIYGYTF.

The V gene is TRBV5-1, the J gene TRBJ2-2; 10 bases map to TRBD2. The germline V gene has CDR1 SGHRS and CDR2 YFSETQ. V shed 2 bases and J 3 bases; nucleotides not matched to a gene: 1. The CDR3 extends over 15 amino acids. Here the CDR3 DNA reads TGCGCCAGCAGCTTTGGACTAGCGGACACCGGGGAGCTGTTTTTT. Amino acid sequence: CASSFGLADTGELFF.

The chain uses TRBV5-5 and TRBJ1-1; TRBD1 matches 7 bases. The CDR3 totals 17 residues. Germline CDR1 and CDR2: SGHKS and YYEKEE (reference sequence). With V trimmed by 4 bases and J by 2 bases, 14 bases remained unmatched. The CDR3 DNA sequence: TGTGCCAGCAGCCCGGGGACAGTGAGAGACTTTAACACTGAAGCTTTCTTT. It yields the protein CASSPGTVRDFNTEAFF.

This chain joins TRBV5-5 and TRBJ1-1; the match to TRBD1 covers 7 bases. With V trimmed by 4 bases and J by 4 bases, 7 bases remained unmatched. CDR3 length: 14 residues. Germline V gene sequence: CDR1 SGHKS, CDR2 YYEKEE (reference sequence). The CDR3 is CASSHRGGGTEAFF. CDR3 bases: TGTGCCAGCAGCCACAGGGGTGGTGGCACTGAAGCTTTCTTT.

The rearrangement uses TRBV29-1 and TRBJ2-3; D remains unclear. The CDR3 totals 12 residues. V was trimmed by 4 bases and J by 0 bases, leaving 5 bases between them. The germline V gene encodes CDR1 SQVTM and CDR2 ANQGSEA. CDR3 nucleotides: TGCAGCGTTGGCCCCAGCACAGATACGCAGTATTTT. Its translation: CSVGPSTDTQYF.

This clonotype has only a few counts. The chain is built from TRBV4-3 and TRBJ2-3, with a tentative D call TRBD2 (6 bases). Trimming took off 1 base at V and 3 bases at J, with 14 bases between the two ends. Germline CDR1 reads LGHNA; CDR2 reads YSLEER. The length of the CDR3 is 16 residues. The CDR3 DNA reads TGCGCCAGCAGCCAAGCGGGAGCAGCGGTGACAGATACGCAGTATTTT. This translates into CASSQAGAAVTDTQYF.

The chain joins TRBV5-1 to TRBJ2-3; 15 bases line up with TRBD2. The CDR3 runs 15 residues. Trimming took 6 bases from V and 4 from J; bases not matched to a gene: 3. Germline CDR1 and CDR2: SGHRS and YFSETQ. The CDR3 loop is CASTGLAGGADTQYF. The CDR3 DNA reads as TGCGCCAGCACCGGACTAGCGGGAGGGGCAGATACGCAGTATTTT.

The rearrangement links TRBV2 to TRBJ1-5, with 9 bases that match TRBD1. Germline V lookup: CDR1 SNHLY, CDR2 FYNNEI. The CDR3 loop spans 16 amino acids. V shed 2 bases and J 6 bases; nucleotides not matched to a gene: 8. The CDR3 loop reads CASSELPGQGIQPQHF. DNA for the CDR3: TGTGCCAGCAGTGAACTCCCGGGACAGGGAATTCAGCCCCAGCATTTT. The full variable domain, its missing parts supplied by reference TRBV2 and TRBJ1-5, is EPEVTQTPSHQVTQMGQEVILRCVPISNHLYFYWYRQILGQKVEFLVSFYNNEISEKSEIFDDQFSVERPDGSNFTLKIRSTKLEDSAMYFCASSELPGQGIQPQHFGDGTRLSIL.

The rearrangement uses TRBV13 and TRBJ2-1; TRBD2 agrees at 12 bases. There are 15 residues in the CDR3. V shed 5 bases, J shed 6 bases, and the junction held 5 bases outside the gene matches. CDR1 is PRHDT and CDR2 is FYEKMQ in the germline V gene (reference sequence). CDR3 nucleotide sequence: TGTGCCAGCAGCGAGACTAGCGGGAGTCCCAATGAGCAGTTCTTC. This gives the protein CASSETSGSPNEQFF.

The chain recombines TRBV19 with TRBJ2-7; 8 nucleotides match TRBD2. J lost 5 bases, V lost 3 bases, and 3 bases had no gene match. This CDR3 is built from 13 residues. Germline assignment: CDR1 LNHDA and CDR2 SQIVND (reference sequence). DNA of the CDR3: TGTGCCAGTAGTATCGTGACTAGCGACGAGCAGTACTTC. Protein sequence: CASSIVTSDEQYF.

Only a few counts were recorded for this clonotype. CDR3 protein: CASSPLTTDTQYF. The DNA for the CDR3 is TGTGCCAGCAGCCCACTGACCACAGATACGCAGTATTTT. The rearrangement links TRBV3-1 to TRBJ2-3; no firm D call. Trimming took 4 bases from V and 2 from J, leaving 7 bases between them. The CDR3 consists of 13 residues. CDR1 LGHDT and CDR2 YNNKEL come from the germline V gene (reference sequence).

This chain links TRBV6-1 with TRBJ2-1; D may be TRBD1 (5 bases). Germline CDR1 and CDR2: MNHNS and SASEGT. CDR3 length equals 16 residues. The V end was cut by 2 bases, the J end by 7 bases, with 18 bases between. Here the CDR3 reads CASSEQGRVALNEQFF. CDR3 DNA: TGTGCCAGCAGTGAACAGGGCCGGGTTGCCCTTAATGAGCAGTTCTTC.

The chain couples TRBV12-3 or TRBV12-4 to TRBJ1-4; D not certain. V dropped 3 bases and J dropped 8 bases, with 10 bases sitting between them. This CDR3 region has 13 residues. This CDR3 reads CASSFGQREKLFF. The CDR3 DNA reads as TGTGCCAGCAGTTTTGGCCAGCGAGAAAAACTGTTTTTT.

This chain links TRBV5-5 with TRBJ2-1; TRBD1 agrees at 8 bases. This CDR3 region has 16 residues. Trimming cost V 3 bases and J 6 bases; bases outside gene matches: 11. The germline CDR1 and CDR2 sequences are SGHKS and YYEKEE (reference sequence). The CDR3 DNA sequence: TGTGCCAGCAGCTCGTTAACAGGGGGAGTGGGCAATGAGCAGTTCTTC. Amino acids: CASSSLTGGVGNEQFF.

The chain is built from TRBV12-3 or TRBV12-4 and TRBJ2-2, with 8 bases fitting TRBD2. V dropped 6 bases and J dropped 5; count of bases not matched to a gene: 8. The CDR3 is made up of 15 amino acids. CDR3 in amino acids: CASSLEASGTGELFF. CDR3 bases: TGTGCCAGCAGCCTCGAGGCTAGCGGGACCGGGGAGCTGTTTTTT.

The J gene is TRBJ1-3, the V gene TRBV5-1, with 7 bases lining up with TRBD1. V shed 0 bases, J shed 2 bases, and the junction held 2 bases outside the gene matches. Germline CDR1 is SGHRS and CDR2 is YFSETQ. The CDR3 is 15 amino acids. The CDR3 here is CASSLEGTAGNTIYF. CDR3 nucleotides: TGCGCCAGCAGCTTGGAAGGGACAGCTGGAAACACCATATATTTT.

The chain uses TRBV15 and TRBJ1-4, with D unresolved. Germline lookup yields CDR1 LNHNV and CDR2 YYDKDF (reference sequence). The CDR3 contains 15 residues. V lost 0 bases and J lost 3, with 8 bases in between. The CDR3 loop is CATSRDPGANEKLFF. CDR3 nucleotide sequence: TGTGCCACCAGCAGAGACCCTGGGGCTAATGAAAAACTGTTTTTT.

This clonotype was detected only a few times. The chain combines TRBV12-3 or TRBV12-4 with TRBJ2-5, with unresolved D. V lost 5 bases and J 1 base, leaving 14 bases between the germline ends. The CDR3 spans 15 residues. The CDR3 nucleotides are TGTGCCAGCAGTCCCCCTTGGGCGTTCCAAGAGACCCAGTACTTC. Translated, it gives CASSPPWAFQETQYF.